The 21 T cell receptor beta chains below were found in one sample sequenced in a study of glioma-infiltrating T cells. Amplification of TCR alpha and beta CDR3 regions from RNA used iRepertoire nested multiplex PCR. Using its own MiXCR run on the multiplex PCR reads, TCRdb lists one record per CDR3 protein. Here the sample spans about 93,000 distinct CDR3 sequences, roughly 39% being singletons. Sequenced: glioma tissue, nonneoplastic brain tissue, or PBMCs (not recorded which). The receptors stem from a human donor with low-grade glioma or glioblastoma, undergoing nonglioma brain surgery, or in good health (not recorded which).

Turning to this clonotype: This may come from a read error, since a much larger clone is one base off. The J gene is TRBJ2-7, the V gene TRBV18; 8 bases are a match to TRBD1. The CDR3 loop spans 16 amino acids. In germline, CDR1 is KGHSH, CDR2 LQKENI. V lost 8 bases to trimming and J lost 1 base; unmatched junction nucleotides: 13. The CDR3 spells CASPAYAGGASYEQYF. The CDR3 region has the DNA TGTGCCAGCCCAGCATACGCAGGGGGCGCATCCTACGAGCAGTACTTC.

This clonotype has only a few counts. The chain carries TRBV9 and TRBJ1-2; the D gene is possibly TRBD1 (5 bases). CDR1 SGDLS and CDR2 YYNGEE come from the germline V gene. The CDR3 is 14 amino acids. With 0 bases removed from V and 4 bases from J, the gap between germline ends came to 10 bases. DNA of the CDR3: TGTGCCAGCAGCGTAGATGGGGACGGCTATGGCTACACCTTC. Its protein is CASSVDGDGYGYTF.

This clonotype was counted at least ten times. The chain has TRBV2 and TRBJ1-5, with D hard to call. The CDR3 runs 16 residues. Trimming removed 4 bases at V and 0 bases at J, with 13 bases between. CDR1 is SNHLY and CDR2 is FYNNEI in the germline V gene. CDR3 DNA: TGTGCCAGCAGTGTGACCGCCTCTTATAGCAATCAGCCCCAGCATTTT. It encodes CASSVTASYSNQPQHF.

In its sample, this clonotype was seen many times. CDR3 in amino acids: CSVEDPRGRYGYTF. The DNA for the CDR3 is TGCAGCGTTGAAGATCCGAGGGGTCGTTATGGCTACACCTTC. This sequence joins TRBV29-1 and TRBJ1-2; D is perhaps TRBD1 (5 bases). The length of the CDR3 is 14 residues. Germline V gene data show CDR1 as SQVTM and CDR2 as ANQGSEA. V lost 0 bases to trimming and J lost 5 bases, with 13 bases between them.

Remarks on this clonotype: At one boundary the junction diverges from the germline segment, which might be a read error. V usage is TRBV28 and J usage is TRBJ1-3; D call uncertain. There are 16 residues in the CDR3. Germline V gives CDR1 MDHEN, CDR2 SYDVKM. CDR3 sequence reads: CATTYFSGDSGNTMYF. DNA for the CDR3: TGTGCCACCACTTATTTCTCGGGTGACTCTGGAAACACCATGTATTTT.

This clonotype was seen only once. A read error may produce the germline difference seen at one junction end. Written as DNA, the CDR3 is TGTGCCACCAGCGACACGAACACCGGGGAGCTGTTCTTT. It yields the protein CATSDTNTGELFF. The V gene is TRBV15, the J gene TRBJ2-2; D possibly corresponds to TRBD2 (5 bases). Germline V gene lookup returns CDR1 LNHNV and CDR2 YYDKDF (reference sequence). The CDR3 has 13 amino acids.

In the case of this clonotype: A read error may produce the germline difference seen at one junction end. V usage is TRBV12-3 or TRBV12-4 and J usage is TRBJ1-1; unclear D gene. This CDR3 region has 14 residues. CDR3 amino acids: CASSLAGSGRMALF. The CDR3 bases are TGTGCCAGCAGTTTAGCAGGGTCGGGAAGGATGGCTCTCTTT.

This clonotype was seen ten or more times. The chain employs TRBV12-3 or TRBV12-4 and TRBJ2-3; 10 bases fit TRBD1. Trimming took 6 bases from V and 4 from J; bases not matched to a gene: 7. This CDR3 is 15 amino acids long. The CDR3 spells CASSQDRGMADTQYF. The CDR3 DNA reads TGTGCCAGCAGCCAGGACAGGGGGATGGCAGATACGCAGTATTTT.

This clonotype was recorded once. This sequence joins TRBV7-2 and TRBJ1-5; tentatively, D is TRBD1 (5 bases). The germline V gene has CDR1 SGHTA and CDR2 FQGNSA. The ends were cut back, 3 bases at V and 6 bases at J, with 9 bases in the middle. CDR3 length: 13 amino acids. CDR3 in DNA: TGTGCCAGCAGCTTGGGGGATTCTCAGCCCCAGCATTTT. As protein: CASSLGDSQPQHF.

This clonotype was counted at least ten times. The V call is TRBV4-1, the J call TRBJ2-5; the D gene is possibly TRBD1 (5 bases). CDR1 MGHRA and CDR2 YSYEKL come from the germline V gene. The CDR3 runs to 15 residues. The V gene lost 0 bases and the J gene lost 5 bases, with 13 bases spanning the gap. The CDR3 reads CASSQDRGRAETQYF. CDR3 nucleotides: TGCGCCAGCAGCCAAGATCGAGGCAGGGCCGAGACCCAGTACTTC.

The table lists this clonotype with many counts. J is TRBJ2-7 and V is TRBV4-1; 12 positions agree with TRBD2. Trimming at V came to 1 base and at J to 5 bases, leaving 3 bases not matched to a gene. The CDR3 spans 15 residues. Germline assignment: CDR1 MGHRA and CDR2 YSYEKL. CDR3 bases: TGCGCCAGCAGCCAAGCCCTAGCGGGAGGGGACGAGCAGTACTTC. Protein sequence: CASSQALAGGDEQYF.

The rearrangement links TRBV28 to TRBJ1-1; D is ambiguous. V shed 4 bases and J shed 11 bases, with 11 bases lying between them. This CDR3 contains 11 residues. Germline V gene data show CDR1 as MDHEN and CDR2 as SYDVKM. CDR3 protein: CASSSGSVAFF. The DNA of the CDR3 is TGTGCCAGCAGTTCGGGATCCGTGGCTTTCTTT.

This clonotype was counted only a few times. The chain has TRBV30 and TRBJ1-2; D remains ambiguous. Germline V gives CDR1 GTSNPN, CDR2 SVGIG (reference sequence). CDR3 length: 14 amino acids. The germline V and J ends were trimmed by 0 bases and 4 bases, with 12 bases remaining between them. CDR3 protein: CAWSVSRGRYGYTF. CDR3 in DNA: TGTGCCTGGAGTGTGAGTCGTGGGCGCTATGGCTACACCTTC. The whole variable domain, filled in from reference TRBV30 and TRBJ1-2, reads SQTIHQWPATLVQPVGSPLSLECTVEGTSNPNLYWYRQAAGRGLQLLFYSVGIGQISSEVPQNLSASRPQDRQFILSSKKLLLSDSGFYLCAWSVSRGRYGYTFGSGTRLTVV.

This clonotype was recorded at least ten times. The rearrangement links TRBV4-1 to TRBJ2-3; D tentatively reads TRBD1 or TRBD2 (6 bases each). Trimming took off 4 bases at V and 0 bases at J, with 14 bases between the two ends. Germline V gene lookup returns CDR1 MGHRA and CDR2 YSYEKL. The CDR3 contains 16 residues. The CDR3: CASSRGAGPSTDTQYF. Here the CDR3 DNA reads TGCGCCAGCAGCCGGGGGGCCGGACCAAGCACAGATACGCAGTATTTT.

This clonotype was observed at least ten times. The V call is TRBV24-1, the J call TRBJ2-1; no reliable D call. The CDR3 has 18 residues. Germline V gene sequence: CDR1 KGHDR, CDR2 SFDVKD. V lost 4 bases to trimming and J lost 1 base, with 19 bases between them. The CDR3, as DNA: TGTGCCACCAGTGACCCTACGCCCGGCTCCACGTCCTACAATGAGCAGTTCTTC. It codes for CATSDPTPGSTSYNEQFF.

The J gene is TRBJ2-5, the V gene TRBV29-1, with TRBD1 matching 7 bases. The CDR3 has 17 residues. The trim removed 6 bases at V and 1 base at J, leaving 17 bases unmatched. Germline values: CDR1 SQVTM, CDR2 ANQGSEA. The CDR3 nucleotides read TGCAGCGTAACCCGGGACAGACGTTTGTACTCCCAAGAGACCCAGTACTTC. This sequence encodes CSVTRDRRLYSQETQYF. The variable domain in full, completed from reference TRBV29-1 and TRBJ2-5, reads SAVISQKPSRDICQRGTSLTIQCQVDSQVTMMFWYRQQPGQSLTLIATANQGSEATYESGFVIDKFPISRPNLTFSTLTVSNMSPEDSSIYLCSVTRDRRLYSQETQYFGPGTRLLVL.

This clonotype was observed many times. The CDR3 coding sequence is TGTGCCAGCAGTTTCATGACAGGGGCCACTGAAGCTTTCTTT. Amino acids: CASSFMTGATEAFF. V gene TRBV11-1 combines with J gene TRBJ1-1, with 8 bases matching TRBD1. This CDR3 is built from 14 residues. With V trimmed by 6 bases and J by 4 bases, 7 bases remained unmatched. Germline-derived CDR1 and CDR2 are SGHAT and FQDESV (reference sequence).

This clonotype was seen many times. The CDR3 DNA reads as TGTGCCAGTAGTATAGTGGGACTACCGAACACCGGGGAGCTGTTTTTT. This translates into CASSIVGLPNTGELFF. The chain carries TRBV19 and TRBJ2-2, with TRBD2 matching over 7 bases. The CDR3 is made up of 16 amino acids. After removal of 1 base from V and 0 bases from J, the junction contained 2 bases not matched to a gene. Germline loops: CDR1 LNHDA, CDR2 SQIVND (reference sequence).

This clonotype was detected many times. The V gene is TRBV19, the J gene TRBJ1-1; D not resolved. The V end was cut by 3 bases, the J end by 4 bases, with 9 bases between. The CDR3 runs to 13 residues. From germline, CDR1 is LNHDA and CDR2 SQIVND (reference sequence). The DNA for the CDR3 is TGTGCCAGTAGTATGGCTTATGGCACTGAAGCTTTCTTT. It codes for CASSMAYGTEAFF.

Many counts were recorded for this clonotype. The chain joins TRBV15 to TRBJ2-5; D is possibly TRBD2 (6 bases). There are 17 residues in the CDR3. CDR1 and CDR2 from the germline V gene are LNHNV and YYDKDF (reference sequence). The V gene lost 0 bases and the J gene lost 3 bases, with 17 bases spanning the gap. The CDR3 is CATSRDLMGGREETQYF. The CDR3, as DNA: TGTGCCACCAGCAGAGATCTTATGGGGGGTAGGGAAGAGACCCAGTACTTC.

As for this clonotype: A junction boundary mismatches the germline segment, possibly from a read error. The V and J genes are TRBV19 and TRBJ1-5, with D perhaps matching TRBD1 (6 bases). The CDR3 length is 13 residues. Germline CDR1 is LNHDA and CDR2 is SQIVND (reference sequence). The CDR3 DNA follows: TGTGCCATTAGTGTGGACAGTAATCAACCCCAGCATTTT. Translation gives CAISVDSNQPQHF.